A single sample is the source of the 10 T cell receptor beta chains below, sequenced in a study of cytomegalovirus exposure and HLA in healthy donors. PCR primers comprised 60 Vbeta and 13 Jbeta primers. Sequencing used immunoSEQ multiplex PCR; TCRdb keeps in-frame clones, though not all of them. The sample has about 82,000 clones, more than 60% seen once; the top ten hold less than 7%. Source material: PBMCs. The origin of the receptors is a male donor in good health and CMV-seropositive.

This clone turned up a few times. The chain employs TRBV4-2 and TRBJ2-3; D not certain. CDR1 LGHNA and CDR2 YNFKEQ come from the germline V gene. Trimming took 4 bases from V and 3 from J, leaving 8 bases between them. CDR3 length: 13 residues. CDR3: CASSPLLTDTQYF. The CDR3 DNA is TGTGCCAGCAGCCCCCTCCTTACAGATACGCAGTATTTT.

This clone was counted only a few times. The CDR3 is CASRDRRATNEKLFF. As DNA, the CDR3 is TGTGCCAGCAGGGACAGGCGAGCAACTAATGAAAAACTGTTTTTT. The V and J genes are TRBV2 and TRBJ1-4; 7 positions match TRBD1. The length of the CDR3 is 15 residues. Germline trimming cut 6 bases from V and 0 bases from J; bases unmatched to any gene: 4. Germline V gene sequence: CDR1 SNHLY, CDR2 FYNNEI.

The genes are TRBV29-1 and TRBJ2-7; D is possibly TRBD1 (5 bases). V was shortened by 4 bases and J by 5 bases, with 18 bases between the two germline ends. Germline CDR1 is SQVTM and CDR2 is ANQGSEA. The CDR3 consists of 14 residues. The CDR3, as DNA: TGCAGCGTTGGGCAGGGTCGTGGGAACCACGAGCAGTACTTC. Translation gives CSVGQGRGNHEQYF.

V gene TRBV7-9 combines with J gene TRBJ1-2; D call uncertain. Germline V lookup: CDR1 SEHNR, CDR2 FQNEAQ (reference sequence). The CDR3 is made up of 14 amino acids. Trimming took 2 bases from V and 1 from J, leaving 8 bases between them. CDR3 loop: CASSLTGYNYGYTF. For the CDR3, the DNA is TGTGCCAGCAGCTTAACGGGGTATAACTATGGCTACACCTTC.

The chain employs TRBV28 and TRBJ2-1; D call uncertain. Per the germline V gene, CDR1 is MDHEN and CDR2 is SYDVKM. The length of the CDR3 is 15 residues. V lost 4 bases to trimming and J lost 8 bases, with 18 bases between them. DNA of the CDR3: TGTGCCAGCAGTTACCCCGGTTGGTTGGGCGATGAGCAGTTCTTC. Amino acid sequence: CASSYPGWLGDEQFF.

The chain couples TRBV5-1 to TRBJ1-1; D gene ambiguous. This CDR3 spans 14 amino acids. V lost 1 base and J lost 5, with 12 bases in between. Germline V gives CDR1 SGHRS, CDR2 YFSETQ. For the CDR3, the DNA is TGCGCCAGCAGCTTGTTTACAGTCTCTACTGAAGCTTTCTTT. It is translated as CASSLFTVSTEAFF.

The CDR3 loop is CASRVRTGGSEAFF. The CDR3 bases are TGCGCCAGCAGGGTTCGGACAGGGGGCTCTGAAGCTTTCTTT. This chain uses TRBV4-3 with TRBJ1-1, with TRBD1 matching 11 bases. The CDR3 is 14 residues long. V trimming: 6 bases; J trimming: 6 bases; junction bases outside the gene matches: 6. Germline V CDR1 and CDR2: LGHNA, YSLEER.

The rearrangement links TRBV7-2 to TRBJ2-7; 15 bases align to TRBD2. Trimming at V came to 5 bases and at J to 5 bases, leaving 7 bases not matched to a gene. CDR3 size: 16 residues. Germline V gene sequence: CDR1 SGHTA, CDR2 FQGNSA. The CDR3 sequence is CASSPGLAGGIDEQYF. Written as DNA, the CDR3 is TGTGCCAGCAGCCCAGGACTAGCGGGAGGGATAGACGAGCAGTACTTC.

The chain employs TRBV5-8 and TRBJ1-1; tentative D call: TRBD1 (5 bases). The V gene's germline CDR1 is SGHTS and CDR2 YDEGEE. The CDR3 has 16 amino acids. The ends were cut back, 0 bases at V and 6 bases at J, with 18 bases in the middle. In DNA form, the CDR3 reads TGTGCCAGCAGCTTGGGAGGACATTCTGGGATCTCTGAAGCTTTCTTT. This codes for CASSLGGHSGISEAFF. Looking up the rest from reference TRBV5-8 and TRBJ1-1 gives the full variable domain: EAGVTQSPTHLIKTRGQQATLRCSPISGHTSVYWYQQALGLGLQFLLWYDEGEERNRGNFPPRFSGRQFPNYSSELNVNALELEDSALYLCASSLGGHSGISEAFFGQGTRLTVV.

The chain has TRBV28 and TRBJ1-3; no clear D gene. The CDR3 has 14 residues. The germline V gene encodes CDR1 MDHEN and CDR2 SYDVKM. The V gene lost 5 bases and the J gene lost 4 bases, with 12 bases spanning the gap. CDR3 in amino acids: CASSAREHGNTIYF. The CDR3 DNA is TGTGCCAGCAGTGCCCGGGAGCACGGAAACACCATATATTTT.